A selection of T cell receptor beta chains follows, all from one sample in a study of technical replicates of blood from a handful of donors. This table comes from immunoSEQ multiplex PCR, and its TCRdb copy is limited to in-frame clones, with some not included. The sample lists approximately 93,000 clones; over 85% were seen once. Sample: T cells isolated from PBMCs. The receptors come from a human donor in good health. Each CDR3 is given with its conserved first and last residue. D genes are given only for firm matches. A row's size may be missing; if present it is once, few, many or a size class.

cdr3_nt	cdr3_aa	clone_size	d_call	v_call	j_call
TGCGCCAGCAGCCAAGAGGGCTTGACAGGGAACGAGCAGTACTTC	CASSQEGLTGNEQYF	-	TRBD1	TRBV4-1	TRBJ2-7
TGTGCCACCCTGGGGACAGGGCGGGCTGGCTACACCTTC	CATLGTGRAGYTF	-	TRBD1	TRBV6-1	TRBJ1-2
TGTGCCAGCAGTTACTCAGGGGGCAGTCAGCCCCAGCATTTT	CASSYSGGSQPQHF	-	TRBD1	TRBV6-5	TRBJ1-5
TGCAGCGTCCTCGGACAGTACAATGAGCAGTTCTTC	CSVLGQYNEQFF	-	-	TRBV29-1	TRBJ2-1
TGTGCCAGCAGCCAAGATAGCGGGACAGGGTTTGACGAGCAGTACTTC	CASSQDSGTGFDEQYF	-	-	TRBV4-2	TRBJ2-7
TGCGCCAGCAGCTTGGGGCTAGCGGAATACAATGAGCAGTTCTTC	CASSLGLAEYNEQFF	-	TRBD2	TRBV5-1	TRBJ2-1
TGTGCCAGCAGATACACCAGGGGGCAATCCAATCAGCCCCAGCATTTT	CASRYTRGQSNQPQHF	-	TRBD1	TRBV2	TRBJ1-5
TGTGCCAGCAGCTTAGTGGCAGGGTATACTGAAGCTTTCTTT	CASSLVAGYTEAFF	-	-	TRBV11-2	TRBJ1-1
TGTGCCAGCAGTGGAATGTGGGACATGACATCCTCCAACTATGGCTACACCTTC	CASSGMWDMTSSNYGYTF	-	-	TRBV25-1	TRBJ1-2
TGTGCCAGCAGCCCTACAGGGGTCGGGGACGAGCAGTACTTC	CASSPTGVGDEQYF	-	TRBD1	TRBV7-9	TRBJ2-7
TGTGCCAGTAGTCTGAACATGAACACTGAAGCTTTCTTT	CASSLNMNTEAFF	-	-	TRBV19	TRBJ1-1
TGTGCCAGCAGTGTTTCCGACAGGAGCTATGGCTACACCTTC	CASSVSDRSYGYTF	-	-	TRBV6-4	TRBJ1-2
TGTGCCTCGGGCGGGGAAACCGGGACGTCGGGCTACACCTTC	CASGGETGTSGYTF	-	-	TRBV30	TRBJ1-2
TGTGCCAGCATCGGCCTCGAGGCCTACGAGCAGTACTTC	CASIGLEAYEQYF	-	-	TRBV6-1	TRBJ2-7
TGTGCCAGTAGTATTGGAGGAGGAAGCTCTGGAAACACCATATATTTT	CASSIGGGSSGNTIYF	-	-	TRBV19	TRBJ1-3
TGCAGCGTTTCAGTGTCCAGTTTCGTGACCCAGTACTTC	CSVSVSSFVTQYF	-	-	TRBV29-1	TRBJ2-5
TGTGCCAGCAGCAAAGCCGAGACAGGGGGCGAATATGGCTACACCTTC	CASSKAETGGEYGYTF	-	-	TRBV21-1	TRBJ1-2
TGCGCCAGCACCTGGACTAGCGGGAGTATCGACGAGCAGTACTTC	CASTWTSGSIDEQYF	-	TRBD2	TRBV5-1	TRBJ2-7
TGTGCCAGCAGCAAGAAGATCGGACAGGGGCAATATTATTCACCCCTCCACTTT	CASSKKIGQGQYYSPLHF	-	-	TRBV21-1	TRBJ1-6
TGTGCCAGCAGCAAAGAGTCGTATAGCAATCAGCCCCAGCATTTT	CASSKESYSNQPQHF	-	-	TRBV6-5	TRBJ1-5
TGTGCCAGCAGGGGACTAGCGGGAATCGGGGAGCTGTTTTTT	CASRGLAGIGELFF	-	TRBD2	TRBV2	TRBJ2-2
TGTGCCAGCAGCTTAAATCCGGGACAGGGAGCGTTC	CASSLNPGQGAF	-	TRBD1	TRBV7-9	TRBJ2-7
TGCAGCGTTGCAGTTTCGGGAGCGGGCGAGCAGTACTTC	CSVAVSGAGEQYF	-	-	TRBV29-1	TRBJ2-7
TGTGCCAGCAGTGACCGAGAGCCCTTCGACAATGAGCAGTTCTTC	CASSDREPFDNEQFF	-	-	TRBV6-1	TRBJ2-1
TGTGCCAGCAGTGGGGCGGGGGGCTTGGTTGAGCAGTTCTTC	CASSGAGGLVEQFF	-	TRBD2	TRBV2	TRBJ2-1
TGTGCCAGCACCGCAGGGGGAATCTATGGCTACACCTTC	CASTAGGIYGYTF	-	TRBD1	TRBV9	TRBJ1-2
TGTGCCAGCAGCCCTAGGGGGATCCACGAGCAGTACTTC	CASSPRGIHEQYF	once	-	TRBV11-3	TRBJ2-7
TGCAGCGTTACAGGGTGGCGGAACTATGGCTACACCTTC	CSVTGWRNYGYTF	-	-	TRBV29-1	TRBJ1-2
TGTGCCAGCAGTGAAATTCGCGGTAGCGGATACGAGCAGTACTTC	CASSEIRGSGYEQYF	-	-	TRBV6-1	TRBJ2-7
TGTGCCAGCAGCTTACTCGGGACAGACTATGAAAAACTGTTTTTT	CASSLLGTDYEKLFF	-	TRBD1	TRBV5-6	TRBJ1-4
TGTGCCAGCAGCCCGACCGGGGAGCTGTTTTTT	CASSPTGELFF	-	-	TRBV7-9	TRBJ2-2
TGTGCCAGCAGCCAATCCAATTTGGCGAAAGGGGGCAACTATGGCTACACCTTC	CASSQSNLAKGGNYGYTF	-	TRBD1	TRBV16	TRBJ1-2
TGTGCCAGCAGCTCGGGACTAGCGGGAGTCGGGGAGCTGTTTTTT	CASSSGLAGVGELFF	-	TRBD2	TRBV11-2	TRBJ2-2
TGTGCCAGCAGTCCGGGACAGGGGAACACTGAAGCTTTCTTT	CASSPGQGNTEAFF	-	TRBD1	TRBV6-1	TRBJ1-1
TGTGCCAGCGATATAACGGGAGGGGCCTACGAGCAGTACTTC	CASDITGGAYEQYF	-	TRBD2	TRBV6-1	TRBJ2-7
TGTGCCAGCAGCCCGGGGACATACAACACCGGGGAGCTGTTTTTT	CASSPGTYNTGELFF	-	-	TRBV6-5	TRBJ2-2
TGTGCCAGCAGCTTAGTTGGGGGGGGGCCGGTAGATACGCAGTATTTT	CASSLVGGGPVDTQYF	-	-	TRBV7-9	TRBJ2-3
TGTGCCAGCAGAACCGGGGGGCTGGGCGGCTACACCTTC	CASRTGGLGGYTF	-	-	TRBV28	TRBJ1-2
TGTGCCAGCAGTTGGCCCCAGGGTTATAGCAATCAGCCCCAGCATTTT	CASSWPQGYSNQPQHF	-	-	TRBV28	TRBJ1-5
TGCGCCAGCAGCTCGGGACAGTCCGGAAACACCATATATTTT	CASSSGQSGNTIYF	-	TRBD1	TRBV5-1	TRBJ1-3
TGTGCCAGCAGTGAAGGACAGGGCAATGGCTACACCTTC	CASSEGQGNGYTF	-	TRBD1	TRBV2	TRBJ1-2
TGCGCCAGCAAAGGGAGCTCCTACGAGCAGTACTTC	CASKGSSYEQYF	-	-	TRBV23-1	TRBJ2-7
TGTGCCAGCTCAAGACTAGCGGGGGGGTCCTCGGCGACCCAGTACTTC	CASSRLAGGSSATQYF	-	TRBD2	TRBV18	TRBJ2-5
TGCGCCAGCAGTCGGACTCCCTCAAGATACGGGGAGCTGTTTTTT	CASSRTPSRYGELFF	-	-	TRBV10-1	TRBJ2-2
TGTGCCAGCAGCTTAACTGGACTAGCCTACAATGAGCAGTTCTTC	CASSLTGLAYNEQFF	-	TRBD2	TRBV7-9	TRBJ2-1